These 32 T cell receptor beta chains were sequenced from one sample in a study of OX40 agonist ivuxolimab in advanced cancers. Sequenced by immunoSEQ multiplex PCR; TCRdb stores in-frame clones only, minus some. The repertoire has tens of thousands of clones, about 88% of them found once; the top ten carry about 3.8%. This material consisted of CD4+ or CD8+ T cells sorted from blood, taken in a trial of the OX40 agonist ivuxolimab. These receptors came from an adult with an advanced solid tumor such as melanoma, head and neck, liver or kidney cancer.

This clone is medium-sized (0.01 to 0.1%). This chain uses TRBV11-3 with TRBJ2-7; D not resolved. Germline CDR1 reads SGHNT; CDR2 reads YENEEA. The CDR3 totals 13 residues. V shed 3 bases and J shed 0 bases, with 6 bases lying between them. CDR3 nucleotide sequence: TGTGCCAGCAGCTTGCAGAGCTCCTACGAGCAGTACTTC. It codes for CASSLQSSYEQYF.

The count of this clone is one. The CDR3: CASSEDRGEQYF. The CDR3 nucleotides read TGCGCCAGCAGCGAGGACAGGGGGGAGCAGTACTTC. The chain recombines TRBV5-1 with TRBJ2-7, with 10 bases aligning to TRBD1. The J segment lost 7 bases and the V segment lost 4 bases, leaving 2 bases of the junction unmatched. Germline assignment: CDR1 SGHRS and CDR2 YFSETQ. This CDR3 region has 12 residues.

In its sample, this clone was seen a few times. The rearrangement links TRBV9 to TRBJ1-5, with D maybe TRBD1 (5 bases). This CDR3 is built from 13 residues. CDR1 SGDLS and CDR2 YYNGEE come from the germline V gene. V was pared by 0 bases and J by 7 bases, with 8 bases between. CDR3 bases: TGTGCCAGCAGCGTAGGGGGGTACCAGCCCCAGCATTTT. It is translated as CASSVGGYQPQHF. The variable domain in full, with the rest retrieved from reference TRBV9 and TRBJ1-5, is DSGVTQTPKHLITATGQRVTLRCSPRSGDLSVYWYQQSLDQGLQFLIQYYNGEERAKGNILERFSAQQFPDLHSELNLSSLELGDSALYFCASSVGGYQPQHFGDGTRLSIL.

The chain couples TRBV5-1 to TRBJ2-3; D possibly corresponds to TRBD1 (6 bases). The CDR3 sequence is 15 residues long. Germline CDR1 reads SGHRS; CDR2 reads YFSETQ. V lost 3 bases and J lost 0, with 11 bases in between. CDR3 sequence reads: CASSSQGRSTDTQYF. Here the CDR3 DNA reads TGCGCCAGCAGCTCTCAGGGGCGTAGCACAGATACGCAGTATTTT.

The V call is TRBV29-1, the J call TRBJ1-1, with a tentative D call TRBD1 (5 bases). Germline CDR1 is SQVTM and CDR2 is ANQGSEA. The CDR3 runs to 15 residues. Trimming pared 7 bases from V and 2 bases from J, leaving 20 bases between. The CDR3 DNA follows: TGCAGCGGATTAGGGGACTTGGGTTTTAACACTGAAGCTTTCTTT. It codes for CSGLGDLGFNTEAFF.

In nucleotides, the CDR3 is TGTGCCAGCAGCCACCAGGGGTCTGGGGCCAACGTCCTGACTTTC. Protein: CASSHQGSGANVLTF. V and J are TRBV14 and TRBJ2-6; the D gene is possibly TRBD1 (6 bases). Germline V gives CDR1 SGHDN, CDR2 FVKESK. Deletions cut 3 bases from V and 1 base from J, with 7 bases between. The CDR3 sequence is 15 residues long.

The chain has TRBV6-5 and TRBJ2-3, with TRBD2 as a possible D gene (5 bases). Trimming cost V 0 bases and J 0 bases, with 10 bases left between them. Germline-derived CDR1 and CDR2 are MNHEY and SVGAGI. The CDR3 length is 16 residues. CDR3 sequence (DNA): TGTGCCAGCAGTTACTCGGCCGGGGTTAGCACAGATACGCAGTATTTT. Translated, it gives CASSYSAGVSTDTQYF.

The chain employs TRBV7-2 and TRBJ2-5; D gene unclear. Germline CDR1 and CDR2: SGHTA and FQGNSA. This CDR3 contains 13 residues. V shed 1 base and J shed 1 base, with 4 bases lying between them. The CDR3: CASSLGGQETQYF. The CDR3 DNA reads as TGTGCCAGCAGCTTAGGGGGCCAAGAGACCCAGTACTTC.

The chain carries TRBV14 and TRBJ1-5; 7 bases line up with TRBD1. Per the germline V gene, CDR1 is SGHDN and CDR2 is FVKESK. Trimming at V came to 0 bases and at J to 6 bases, leaving 11 bases not matched to a gene. The CDR3 loop spans 17 amino acids. As DNA, the CDR3 is TGTGCCAGCAGCCAAGATAGCACAGGGGTTCTCCGTCAGCCCCAGCATTTT. It codes for CASSQDSTGVLRQPQHF. The full variable domain, rest sourced from reference TRBV14 and TRBJ1-5, is EAGVTQFPSHSVIEKGQTVTLRCDPISGHDNLYWYRRVMGKEIKFLLHFVKESKQDESGMPNNRFLAERTGGTYSTLKVQPAELEDSGVYFCASSQDSTGVLRQPQHFGDGTRLSIL.

This chain joins TRBV7-9 and TRBJ2-1; D remains unclear. CDR3 length: 11 residues. Germline CDR1 and CDR2: SEHNR and FQNEAQ (reference sequence). Trimming took off 5 bases at V and 14 bases at J, with 13 bases between the two ends. The CDR3 region has the DNA TGTGCCAGCAGCGCAGTCGTTTTGGAGTTCTTC. Translating it yields CASSAVVLEFF. The full variable domain, with the rest looked up from reference TRBV7-9 and TRBJ2-1, is DTGVSQNPRHKITKRGQNVTFRCDPISEHNRLYWYRQTLGQGPEFLTYFQNEAQLEKSRLLSDRFSAERPKGSFSTLEIQRTEQGDSAMYLCASSAVVLEFFGPGTRLTVL.

This rearrangement joins TRBV5-1 to TRBJ2-2; D is perhaps TRBD1 (5 bases). CDR3 length: 15 residues. Germline CDR1 reads SGHRS; CDR2 reads YFSETQ. Trimming shortened V by 4 bases and J by 4 bases, and 14 bases separated the two germline ends. The chain's CDR3 is CASSPITRGTGELFF. The CDR3 bases are TGCGCCAGCAGCCCAATAACAAGGGGCACCGGGGAGCTGTTTTTT.

Details on this clone: This CDR3 is also generated by other DNA sequences in the sample. The chain has TRBV18 and TRBJ1-2, with D perhaps matching TRBD1 (5 bases). The CDR3 loop spans 17 amino acids. The V and J ends lost 0 bases and 2 bases respectively, with 16 bases between them. Germline V CDR1 and CDR2: KGHSH, LQKENI. DNA for the CDR3: TGTGCCAGCTCACCACCGGCCCCCGGTGGGGCGAACTATGGCTACACCTTC. Translating gives CASSPPAPGGANYGYTF.

CDR3 protein: CAAQEGGELFF. The CDR3 region has the DNA TGTGCCGCACAGGAGGGCGGGGAGCTGTTTTTT. V usage is TRBV6-5 and J usage is TRBJ2-2, with a tentative D call TRBD2 (6 bases). This CDR3 spans 11 amino acids. Germline CDR1 MNHEY, CDR2 SVGAGI. Trimming took 11 bases from V and 7 from J, leaving 11 bases between them.

This clone turned up a few times. This chain links TRBV2 with TRBJ2-2; perhaps TRBD1 as D (6 bases). The germline V gene encodes CDR1 SNHLY and CDR2 FYNNEI. This CDR3 has 20 residues. V dropped 8 bases and J dropped 3 bases, with 31 bases sitting between them. This chain's CDR3 is CASGYAKQGTPRMDTGELFF. The CDR3 DNA is TGTGCCAGCGGATACGCCAAACAGGGTACCCCCAGGATGGACACCGGGGAGCTGTTTTTT.

This chain uses TRBV9 with TRBJ2-7; TRBD1 matches 7 bases. J gave up 5 bases and V 3 bases, and 11 bases lay outside the gene matches. The germline CDR1 and CDR2 sequences are SGDLS and YYNGEE. The CDR3 loop spans 15 amino acids. CDR3 amino acids: CASSGRQGFGNEQYF. In DNA, the CDR3 is TGTGCCAGCAGCGGTAGACAGGGATTCGGGAACGAGCAGTACTTC.

The chain combines TRBV4-3 with TRBJ1-6, with 10 bases matching TRBD1. The V and J ends lost 3 bases and 8 bases, in that order; junction bases with no gene match: 4. This CDR3 has 15 amino acids. CDR1 is LGHNA and CDR2 is YSLEER in the germline V gene. Here the CDR3 reads CASSHRDRGHSPLHF. In DNA, the CDR3 is TGCGCCAGCAGCCACCGGGACAGGGGCCATTCACCCCTCCACTTT.

This chain uses TRBV6-5 with TRBJ2-5, with TRBD1 matching 7 bases. Germline CDR1 is MNHEY and CDR2 is SVGAGI. The CDR3 runs 14 residues. The V segment lost 5 bases and the J segment 2 bases; nucleotides outside the gene matches: 5. The CDR3 sequence: CASSKGQAQETQYF. In DNA form, the CDR3 reads TGTGCCAGCAGTAAAGGACAGGCGCAAGAGACCCAGTACTTC.

This rearrangement joins TRBV7-9 to TRBJ1-2; D gene uncertain. Between the trimmed V and J ends, which lost 1 base and 8 bases, there was a span of 11 bases. The CDR3 is 13 residues long. Germline CDR1 reads SEHNR; CDR2 reads FQNEAQ (reference sequence). The CDR3 sequence is CASSLGEERGYTF. In nucleotides, the CDR3 is TGTGCCAGCAGCTTAGGGGAGGAACGGGGCTACACCTTC.

This chain connects TRBV5-1 to TRBJ1-3; tentatively, D is TRBD1 (5 bases). CDR3 size: 15 residues. Trimming removed 4 bases at V and 0 bases at J, with 11 bases between. CDR1 SGHRS and CDR2 YFSETQ come from the germline V gene. The DNA of the CDR3 is TGCGCCAGCAGCCTTGACAGTGTCTCTGGAAACACCATATATTTT. Translating it yields CASSLDSVSGNTIYF.

This clone appeared a few times. The chain couples TRBV4-3 to TRBJ1-2; D is uncertain. The CDR3 length is 15 residues. The V gene's germline CDR1 is LGHNA and CDR2 YSLEER. With 0 bases removed from V and 6 bases from J, the gap between germline ends came to 14 bases. The CDR3 nucleotides read TGCGCCAGCAGCCAAGAGGGATACTCATCCGATGGCTACACCTTC. Protein sequence: CASSQEGYSSDGYTF.

The chain joins TRBV7-2 to TRBJ2-1; tentative D call: TRBD2 (6 bases). CDR1 is SGHTA and CDR2 is FQGNSA in the germline V gene. The CDR3 covers 16 residues. The V end was cut by 2 bases, the J end by 0 bases, with 11 bases between. CDR3: CASSLTGLSSYNEQFF. Written as DNA, the CDR3 is TGTGCCAGCAGCTTAACGGGACTGAGCTCCTACAATGAGCAGTTCTTC.

The rearrangement links TRBV27 to TRBJ1-1; D not certain. Trimming stripped 4 bases from V and 4 bases from J, with 10 bases between. Germline V lookup: CDR1 MNHEY, CDR2 SMNVEV (reference sequence). This CDR3 is built from 13 residues. The DNA for the CDR3 is TGTGCCAGCAGTTCTATCATGAGCACTGAAGCTTTCTTT. The encoded protein is CASSSIMSTEAFF.

The rearrangement links TRBV5-5 to TRBJ1-3; 8 bases are shared with TRBD1. There are 16 residues in the CDR3. Germline values: CDR1 SGHKS, CDR2 YYEKEE (reference sequence). Losses at the gene ends were 4 bases for V and 0 bases for J; bases not matched to a gene: 6. Here the CDR3 reads CASSGGDRFSGNTIYF. The CDR3 DNA is TGTGCCAGCAGCGGAGGGGACAGGTTCTCTGGAAACACCATATATTTT.

This clone is labeled as medium-sized (0.01 to 0.1%). The chain is built from TRBV19 and TRBJ2-5, with 8 bases lining up with TRBD1. Unmatched junction bases numbered 4, after V lost 5 bases and J lost 5 bases. Germline assignment: CDR1 LNHDA and CDR2 SQIVND (reference sequence). The CDR3 totals 13 residues. Here the CDR3 reads CASSVDRGETQYF. The CDR3 bases are TGTGCCAGTAGTGTCGACAGGGGTGAGACCCAGTACTTC.

V is TRBV5-8 and J is TRBJ2-1, with no clear D. CDR3 size: 17 residues. Germline assignment: CDR1 SGHTS and CDR2 YDEGEE. V gave up 6 bases and J gave up 6 bases, with 25 bases separating them. The CDR3, as DNA: TGTGCCAGCAATCCTTCCTACTTTGGTGATTCCACCAATGAGCAGTTCTTC. This gives the protein CASNPSYFGDSTNEQFF.

This chain uses TRBV6-5 with TRBJ1-6; TRBD1 agrees at 7 bases. Germline values: CDR1 MNHEY, CDR2 SVGAGI. The CDR3 runs 15 residues. V was clipped by 6 bases and J by 5 bases; unmatched bases: 7. The CDR3 loop is CASSQTGNDNSPLHF. CDR3 DNA: TGTGCCAGCAGCCAGACAGGGAACGATAATTCACCCCTCCACTTT.

The CDR3 loop reads CASSLMASGNTGELFF. The CDR3 DNA sequence: TGTGCCAGCAGCTTAATGGCTAGCGGGAACACCGGGGAGCTGTTTTTT. The chain couples TRBV7-3 to TRBJ2-2; 7 positions agree with TRBD2. This CDR3 is built from 16 residues. J gave up 1 base and V 1 base, and 3 bases lay outside the gene matches. CDR1 and CDR2 from the germline V gene are SGHTA and FQGTGA. The whole variable domain, remainder taken from reference TRBV7-3 and TRBJ2-2, is GAGVSQTPSNKVTEKGKYVELRCDPISGHTALYWYRQSLGQGPEFLIYFQGTGAADDSGLPNDRFFAVRPEGSVSTLKIQRTERGDSAVYLCASSLMASGNTGELFFGEGSRLTVL.

The chain uses TRBV6-5 and TRBJ1-5; no reliable D call. V lost 5 bases and J 7 bases, leaving 9 bases between the germline ends. The germline V gene encodes CDR1 MNHEY and CDR2 SVGAGI. This CDR3 region has 12 residues. The CDR3 protein is CASSTPPQPQHF. The DNA of the CDR3 is TGTGCCAGCAGTACCCCCCCCCAGCCCCAGCATTTT.

The J gene is TRBJ1-5, the V gene TRBV2; D may be TRBD1 (5 bases). The germline gives CDR1 SNHLY, CDR2 FYNNEI. Trimming removed 8 bases from V and 3 bases from J, with 8 bases in between. This CDR3 contains 12 residues. The CDR3 here is CASSGNNQPQHF. CDR3 DNA sequence: TGTGCCAGCTCAGGGAACAATCAGCCCCAGCATTTT.

This clone was observed a handful of times. This chain joins TRBV6-1 and TRBJ2-7; 8 positions agree with TRBD2. CDR3 length equals 14 residues. The germline V gene encodes CDR1 MNHNS and CDR2 SASEGT. J lost 2 bases, V lost 8 bases, and 8 bases had no gene match. The chain's CDR3 is CASRGGRGTYEQYF. CDR3 nucleotides: TGTGCCAGCCGGGGGGGTAGGGGAACCTACGAGCAGTACTTC.

This rearrangement joins TRBV6-4 to TRBJ2-3; a weak D match, TRBD2 (6 bases). Germline V gene sequence: CDR1 MRHNA, CDR2 SNTAGT. The V and J ends lost 6 bases and 0 bases respectively, with 10 bases between them. The length of the CDR3 is 14 residues. The CDR3 DNA sequence: TGTGCCAGCAGCCGGGAGACCAGCACAGATACGCAGTATTTT. It is translated as CASSRETSTDTQYF.

V and J are TRBV7-3 and TRBJ2-3, with a weak D call TRBD2 (6 bases). CDR1 and CDR2 from the germline V gene are SGHTA and FQGTGA. V lost 5 bases to trimming and J lost 2 bases, with 11 bases between them. The CDR3 runs to 14 residues. The CDR3 spells CASSQGLSTDTQYF. The CDR3 DNA reads as TGTGCCAGCAGCCAAGGACTATCCACAGATACGCAGTATTTT.